This T cell receptor (beta chain) stems from a study of shared clonotypes between healthy human individuals (dated by TCRdb to about 2020). Background for the entire study: The cohort included three men and a couple of women between 18 and 49 years of age. Per donor, three plates each were used for CD4 naive and CD4 memory, two for CD8 naive, and one for CD8 memory. To estimate repertoire size and how much clonotype sharing occurs between individuals, the study deeply sequenced the blood TCR repertoires of about five healthy adults. To increase sequencing depth and limit assay-specific biases, TCR repertoire library preparation and sequencing were carried out by different laboratories using diverse techniques. Between about 0.94 and 8.9 billion PBMCs per donor were obtained by leukapheresis.

Healthy HIV-negative adults with no recently reported acute infections or vaccinations were included as donors. Every donor was a Caucasian adult living in Nashville, Tennessee, USA. CD4+ T cells were enriched by magnetic negative selection; naive cells were then positively selected on CD45RA, and the negative fraction formed the memory subset. Blood was collected by leukapheresis, and PBMCs were isolated by Ficoll-Histopaque density gradient centrifugation and then cryopreserved in liquid nitrogen vapor phase. Purity and quantity of every magnetically sorted T cell population were checked by analytical flow cytometry. From each sorted fraction, genomic DNA was isolated and quantified by UV absorbance on a Nanodrop 2000c. The investigation overall reported the following: Even with the large sequencing depth, rarefaction of the sorted-subset datasets indicated that sequencing was incomplete. Pairwise subsampling indicated that sequencing depth was expected to affect the degree of clonotype sharing among donors. When several donors were compared, the shared fraction of clonotypes was around 5.1% for naive CD4, around 3.6% for naive CD8, 2% to 2.5% for memory CD4, and 0.4% for memory CD8. Sampling was restricted to blood, and TCR repertoires in tissues likely differ from the TCR repertoires found in blood. Naive subsets generally had larger estimated clonotype richness than memory subsets did. The genetic and exposure-history diversity represented was limited by the small number of donors. Compared with non-shared clonotypes, clonotypes shared by all four sorted-subset donors had higher generation probabilities.

From a lookup of the germline V gene, CDR1 and CDR2 are MNHNS and SASEGT. The cysteine opens and the phenylalanine closes a CDR3 of 14 amino acids. The read is trimmed to its CDR3 DNA, 42 bases read in frame from base 1. Trimming removed 8 bases from V and 2 bases from J, leaving 15 bases between the germline ends. Using the deep immunoSEQ assay, TCR CDR3 regions were amplified from genomic DNA by multiplex PCR. Extracted genomic DNA from each cell subset was distributed evenly across all wells of several immunoSEQ 96-well plates, and each plate was treated as a replicate. Each replicate PCR for sorted subsets received 200 ng genomic DNA, equal to tens of thousands of T cell genomes. Purified libraries were quantified with a Qubit 3.0 fluorometer, sized on a Bioanalyzer 2100, and re-quantified with the KAPA Library Quantification kit. A separate single-read 150-cycle Illumina NextSeq 550 flow cell was used to sequence each immunoSEQ 96-well plate. For the original study's pipeline: Because the immunoSEQ output included only junctional sequences and no quality scores, the filtering could not be the same as the filtering used for full-length reads. Sequences were annotated with PyIR, a Python wrapper for IgBLAST v1.9, using IMGT germline references to assign V/J genes and CDR3. Reads were filtered out if the reads had weak V/J assignments (E-value above 1e-6), no CDR3, stop codons, out-of-frame junctions, or ambiguous translated residues. V3J clonotypes were defined by identical inferred V gene, J gene, and CDR3 amino acid sequence. To compute the percentage overlap between repertoires, the number of shared unique clonotypes was divided by the size of the smaller repertoire. Repertoire richness was assessed with RTK rarefaction, the Chao1 estimator, and Recon v2.1 estimates of unobserved clonotypes. OLGA was used to compute generation probabilities for all TCRbeta clonotypes that the gDNA method yielded from a few donors. Here the immuneACCESS table is served through TCRdb, limited to in-frame sequences with V and J called. Missing clones are a known gap in these copies; in checked studies unresolved V genes cover under half, and the rest lacks a known reason. V, J and clone size are those of that table, while D and trimming were read from the DNA. The sample table lists 600,000 to 750,000 clones, around 77% of them with a count of one. The top ten constitute roughly 1.8% of the sample.

This clone was counted once. Its antigen remains unidentified. The sample holds no much larger clone one base away, and base qualities are not on file. The rearranged chain carries TRBV6-1 and TRBJ1-1, with a weak D call of TRBD1 (6 bases match). The sample consisted of memory CD4+ T cells sorted from blood. The label giving this sample's cell subset or site can be read as: CD45RA-negative fraction. The sequence was obtained from a woman aged 30 to 39 in good health. DNA sequence: TGTGCCAGCTCTAGGGGGTTTGGAAACACTGAAGCTTTCTTT. This codes for CASSRGFGNTEAFF.